Following are 8 T cell receptor beta chains from one sample sequenced in a study of cytomegalovirus exposure and HLA in healthy donors. With 60 Vbeta and 13 Jbeta primers, the PCR was carried out. TCRdb's copy holds only in-frame clones and misses some; the assay was immunoSEQ multiplex PCR. The sample holds approximately 150,000 clones, 70% to 85% seen once. The sample comprised PBMCs. The source of these receptors is a man in his late teens or twenties in good health and CMV-seronegative.

As to this clone: In the same sample, other DNA sequences code for this CDR3. V gene TRBV29-1 combines with J gene TRBJ2-3; TRBD2 agrees at 9 bases. Germline V gene lookup returns CDR1 SQVTM and CDR2 ANQGSEA. The CDR3 length is 15 residues. Unmatched junction bases numbered 10, after V lost 3 bases and J lost 6 bases. This CDR3 reads CSVDPAGGITDTQYF. As DNA, the CDR3 is TGCAGCGTTGATCCGGCGGGGGGGATCACGGATACGCAGTATTTT.

The V and J genes are TRBV12-5 and TRBJ2-3, with 8 bases identical to TRBD2. The CDR3 is 15 residues long. Germline loops: CDR1 LGHNT, CDR2 FRNRAP. With 3 bases clipped from V and 10 bases from J, the junction kept 12 bases outside the gene matches. The CDR3 loop reads CASGFVSGGPQAQYF. Written as DNA, the CDR3 is TGTGCTAGTGGTTTTGTGAGCGGGGGCCCGCAGGCGCAGTATTTT.

The chain employs TRBV7-9 and TRBJ1-6; 12 nucleotides agree with TRBD1. V lost 3 bases and J lost 7; bases outside the gene matches: 7. This CDR3 has 17 residues. Germline V gene data show CDR1 as SEHNR and CDR2 as FQNEAQ (reference sequence). For the CDR3, the DNA is TGTGCCAGCAGCTTCGGGACAGGGGGCGCGTGGAATTCACCCCTCCACTTT. This translates into CASSFGTGGAWNSPLHF.

This clone has just a few counts. V usage is TRBV4-1 and J usage is TRBJ1-6; 7 bases align to TRBD1. The CDR3 has 15 residues. Losses at the gene ends were 2 bases for V and 7 bases for J; bases not matched to a gene: 5. Germline CDR1 MGHRA, CDR2 YSYEKL. The DNA of the CDR3 is TGCGCCAGCAGCCAACGCCAGGGGGTGAATTCACCCCTCCACTTT. As protein: CASSQRQGVNSPLHF.

The chain is built from TRBV7-3 and TRBJ2-1, with 11 positions matching TRBD2. Germline trimming cut 4 bases from V and 8 bases from J; bases unmatched to any gene: 4. The length of the CDR3 is 14 residues. CDR1 and CDR2 from the germline V gene are SGHTA and FQGTGA. This chain's CDR3 is CASSSGTSGHEQFF. In DNA, the CDR3 is TGTGCCAGCAGCTCCGGGACTAGCGGCCATGAGCAGTTCTTC.

The chain joins TRBV7-6 to TRBJ2-5; TRBD1 aligns across 9 bases. V dropped 7 bases and J dropped 2; count of bases not matched to a gene: 8. The CDR3 is 15 residues long. Germline CDR1 reads SGHVS; CDR2 reads FNYEAQ. CDR3 in amino acids: CASIDGTGIQETQYF. CDR3 DNA: TGTGCCAGCATCGACGGGACAGGGATACAAGAGACCCAGTACTTC.

The chain combines TRBV18 with TRBJ2-1; the match to TRBD2 covers 8 bases. Germline V CDR1 and CDR2: KGHSH, LQKENI. The CDR3 is 17 residues long. V trimming: 0 bases; J trimming: 6 bases; junction bases outside the gene matches: 10. The CDR3 sequence: CASSPPSGIRVGNEQFF. The CDR3 nucleotides read TGTGCCAGCTCACCACCTAGCGGGATACGAGTCGGCAATGAGCAGTTCTTC.

This chain uses TRBV14 with TRBJ2-5; D not resolved. The CDR3 is made up of 13 amino acids. CDR1 is SGHDN, CDR2 FVKESK, per germline. V lost 1 base and J lost 7, with 10 bases in between. The chain's CDR3 is CASSQGARGTQYF. The CDR3, as DNA: TGTGCCAGCAGCCAAGGGGCTCGTGGGACCCAGTACTTC.